This record looks at one T cell receptor beta chain sequence and its context. The CDR3 runs to 15 residues. The germline V gene encodes CDR1 SGHAT and CDR2 FQNNGV. V was trimmed by 4 bases and J by 4 bases, leaving 14 bases between them. TCRdb redid the calling of the 5' RACE reads with MiXCR, one entry per CDR3 protein. This table has roughly 380,000 distinct CDR3 sequences, roughly 28% appearing once. This sample is drawn from a study of identical twins' blood T cells. Six healthy women, forming three identical twin pairs, donated samples. The TCR comes from a woman between 18 and 55 years old in good health. Sequencing was done on a sample of PBMCs. V is TRBV11-2 and J is TRBJ2-1; D could derive from TRBD1 or TRBD2 (6 bases each). CDR3 sequence (DNA): TGTGCCAGCAGCTCCGCGGGACACATTTACAATGAGCAGTTCTTC. Its translation is CASSSAGHIYNEQFF.